The 28 T cell receptor beta chains listed next were all sequenced from one sample in a study of CD8 T cells in Susac syndrome (dated by TCRdb to the late 2010s). The library was built by means of the immunoSEQ multiplex PCR assay. RNA was extracted using the RNeasy kit, and about 0.5 to 1 microgram was reverse transcribed with random hexamers. TCRdb's own reprocessing of the public reads used fastp at Q25 and MiXCR and kept productive beta chains. Every entry covers one CDR3 protein and lists the most common genes and DNA from its rows. The sample table holds 250,000 to 300,000 distinct CDR3 sequences, of which about 91% were seen once. 0.18% of the sample belongs to the ten largest clones. The sample taken for sequencing was CD8+ T cells from PBMCs. These receptors all come from a human donor with multiple sclerosis.

The rearrangement links TRBV28 to TRBJ1-4; 8 bases map to TRBD1. The CDR3 consists of 14 residues. Trimming cost V 6 bases and J 4 bases; bases outside gene matches: 4. CDR1 MDHEN and CDR2 SYDVKM come from the germline V gene. The CDR3 sequence: CASRGQGNNEKLFF. CDR3 nucleotide sequence: TGTGCCAGCAGAGGACAGGGAAATAATGAAAAACTGTTTTTT.

This clonotype came up a few times. The chain couples TRBV7-6 to TRBJ2-1; TRBD2 agrees at 13 bases. The CDR3 has 19 amino acids. J lost 2 bases, V lost 5 bases, and 12 bases had no gene match. The germline V gene encodes CDR1 SGHVS and CDR2 FNYEAQ. The CDR3 DNA follows: TGTGCCAGCAGCACACCCGGGACTAGCGGGATTCCGCCCTACAATGAGCAGTTCTTC. This gives the protein CASSTPGTSGIPPYNEQFF. Supplemented by reference TRBV7-6 and TRBJ2-1, the full variable domain reads GAGVSQSPRYKVTKRGQDVALRCDPISGHVSLYWYRQALGQGPEFLTYFNYEAQQDKSGLPNDRFSAERPEGSISTLTIQRTEQRDSAMYRCASSTPGTSGIPPYNEQFFGPGTRLTVL.

This sequence joins TRBV27 and TRBJ2-3, with TRBD1 identical over 9 bases. CDR1 is MNHEY and CDR2 is SMNVEV in the germline V gene (reference sequence). The CDR3 totals 15 residues. The trim removed 5 bases at V and 3 bases at J, leaving 6 bases unmatched. The CDR3 region is CASSLYRGQTDTQYF. The CDR3 region has the DNA TGTGCCAGCAGTCTCTACAGGGGGCAAACAGATACGCAGTATTTT.

The chain uses TRBV4-3 and TRBJ2-1; 12 nucleotides line up with TRBD2. Germline V gene lookup returns CDR1 LGHNA and CDR2 YSLEER. The CDR3 spans 16 residues. V lost 1 base, J lost 8 bases, and 6 bases stayed unmatched. CDR3 nucleotide sequence: TGCGCCAGCAGCCAAGCCGCGGGACTAGCGGGCGATGAGCAGTTCTTC. This translates into CASSQAAGLAGDEQFF.

V gene TRBV29-1 combines with J gene TRBJ2-2, with D perhaps matching TRBD1 (5 bases). CDR1 and CDR2 from the germline V gene are SQVTM and ANQGSEA. V was clipped by 4 bases and J by 2 bases, with 17 bases between them. CDR3 length: 16 amino acids. The CDR3 DNA follows: TGCAGCGTTGGGATTCCCACAGGCTCAAACACCGGGGAGCTGTTTTTT. It specifies CSVGIPTGSNTGELFF.

The chain's CDR3 is CASSPIPSGANVLTF. CDR3 sequence (DNA): TGTGCCAGCAGTCCCATCCCCTCCGGGGCCAACGTCCTGACTTTC. This chain uses TRBV7-3 with TRBJ2-6; unclear D gene. This CDR3 region has 15 residues. CDR1 is SGHTA, CDR2 FQGTGA, per germline. Trimming removed 6 bases at V and 4 bases at J, with 13 bases between.

CDR3 in amino acids: CASSNPGLAGSYNEQFF. For the CDR3, the DNA is TGTGCCAGCAGTAACCCCGGACTAGCGGGATCCTACAATGAGCAGTTCTTC. V usage is TRBV2 and J usage is TRBJ2-1; 12 bases align to TRBD2. CDR1 and CDR2 from the germline V gene are SNHLY and FYNNEI. J was trimmed by 1 base and V by 5 bases; bases with no gene match: 6. The CDR3 totals 17 residues.

The rearrangement links TRBV4-3 to TRBJ1-4; D is ambiguous. This CDR3 is built from 18 residues. CDR1 is LGHNA, CDR2 YSLEER, per germline. V lost 0 bases to trimming and J lost 7 bases, with 21 bases between them. The CDR3 nucleotides are TGCGCCAGCAGCCAAGAAATCCAATACGGAGTCCTTGGTGAAAAACTGTTTTTT. This codes for CASSQEIQYGVLGEKLFF.

The chain joins TRBV27 to TRBJ2-1, with a possible D match to TRBD1 (6 bases). Per the germline V gene, CDR1 is MNHEY and CDR2 is SMNVEV (reference sequence). This CDR3 contains 16 residues. The V end was cut by 2 bases, the J end by 8 bases, with 19 bases between. This chain's CDR3 is CASSLISFGDIYEQFF. CDR3 coding DNA: TGTGCCAGCAGTTTAATTTCTTTTGGGGACATCTATGAGCAGTTCTTC.

The V gene is TRBV20-1, the J gene TRBJ2-2; D remains unclear. Per germline, CDR1 DFQATT and CDR2 SNEGSKA (reference sequence). The length of the CDR3 is 13 residues. The V gene lost 1 base and the J gene lost 0 bases, with 3 bases spanning the gap. CDR3 sequence: CSARGPNTGELFF. The CDR3 bases are TGCAGTGCTAGAGGGCCGAACACCGGGGAGCTGTTTTTT.

V gene TRBV2 combines with J gene TRBJ2-5; D could derive from TRBD1 or TRBD2 (5 bases each). This CDR3 comprises 14 residues. Trimming shortened V by 7 bases and J by 2 bases, and 14 bases separated the two germline ends. Germline loops: CDR1 SNHLY, CDR2 FYNNEI. The CDR3 here is CASTRRDRQETQYF. The CDR3 DNA is TGTGCCAGCACCCGACGGGACCGTCAAGAGACCCAGTACTTC. The whole variable domain, remainder taken from reference TRBV2 and TRBJ2-5, is EPEVTQTPSHQVTQMGQEVILRCVPISNHLYFYWYRQILGQKVEFLVSFYNNEISEKSEIFDDQFSVERPDGSNFTLKIRSTKLEDSAMYFCASTRRDRQETQYFGPGTRLLVL.

The rearrangement joins TRBV9 to TRBJ1-4; a weak D match, TRBD1 (6 bases). V lost 4 bases, J lost 1 base, and 17 bases lay in between. CDR1 SGDLS and CDR2 YYNGEE come from the germline V gene. The CDR3 runs 17 residues. DNA of the CDR3: TGTGCCAGCAGCCGTACTTATGAGGGGGGAACTAATGAAAAACTGTTTTTT. It yields the protein CASSRTYEGGTNEKLFF. The full variable domain, completed using reference TRBV9 and TRBJ1-4, is DSGVTQTPKHLITATGQRVTLRCSPRSGDLSVYWYQQSLDQGLQFLIQYYNGEERAKGNILERFSAQQFPDLHSELNLSSLELGDSALYFCASSRTYEGGTNEKLFFGSGTQLSVL.

The chain links TRBV20-1 to TRBJ1-1; possible D gene TRBD1, 5 bases. Germline loops: CDR1 DFQATT, CDR2 SNEGSKA (reference sequence). The CDR3 totals 13 residues. Trimming cost V 1 base and J 7 bases, with 13 bases left between them. Here the CDR3 reads CSARVDSLLEAFF. The CDR3 bases are TGCAGTGCTAGAGTTGACAGCCTCCTTGAAGCTTTCTTT.

CDR3 region: CASSSFGTGDETQYF. The CDR3 region has the DNA TGTGCCAGCAGCTCTTTTGGGACAGGGGACGAGACCCAGTACTTC. The chain uses TRBV7-3 and TRBJ2-5, with 10 bases matching TRBD1. CDR3 length: 15 residues. V lost 4 bases and J lost 5; bases outside the gene matches: 7. Germline V lookup: CDR1 SGHTA, CDR2 FQGTGA. Combining the CDR3 with reference TRBV7-3 and TRBJ2-5 gives the whole variable domain GAGVSQTPSNKVTEKGKYVELRCDPISGHTALYWYRQSLGQGPEFLIYFQGTGAADDSGLPNDRFFAVRPEGSVSTLKIQRTERGDSAVYLCASSSFGTGDETQYFGPGTRLLVL.

The chain employs TRBV18 and TRBJ2-5; TRBD1 might be the D (6 bases). The CDR3 sequence is 13 residues long. Germline V gene data show CDR1 as KGHSH and CDR2 as LQKENI. Trimming cost V 11 bases and J 5 bases, with 18 bases left between them. CDR3 bases: TGTGCCCGGGGACACTCTCTCCGTGAGACCCAGTACTTC. Amino acids: CARGHSLRETQYF.

J is TRBJ2-2 and V is TRBV3-1; D is unresolved. V lost 2 bases and J lost 0, with 22 bases in between. The CDR3 consists of 20 residues. In germline, CDR1 is LGHDT, CDR2 YNNKEL (reference sequence). CDR3 nucleotide sequence: TGTGCCAGCAGCCAAATTAACCGGGTCACGAAGACTGCGAACACCGGGGAGCTGTTTTTT. Amino acid sequence: CASSQINRVTKTANTGELFF.

In this sample, this clonotype turned up a few times. This chain links TRBV6-1 with TRBJ2-7; D may be TRBD2 (5 bases). CDR1 is MNHNS and CDR2 is SASEGT in the germline V gene. CDR3 length equals 15 residues. V dropped 9 bases and J dropped 2 bases, with 20 bases sitting between them. CDR3 residues: CASSERASSAYEQYF. CDR3 in DNA: TGTGCCAGTTCCGAACGGGCTAGCAGTGCCTACGAGCAGTACTTC.

V gene TRBV5-4 combines with J gene TRBJ2-5; D is unresolved. The CDR3 totals 13 residues. CDR1 and CDR2 (germline): SGHNT, YYREEE (reference sequence). Trimming took off 0 bases at V and 3 bases at J, with 6 bases between the two ends. The CDR3 protein is CASSLGREETQYF. The CDR3 nucleotides are TGTGCCAGCAGCTTGGGAAGGGAAGAGACCCAGTACTTC.

The genes are TRBV12-5 and TRBJ2-3, with D perhaps TRBD1 (7 bases). Germline V gene data show CDR1 as LGHNT and CDR2 as FRNRAP. This CDR3 region has 14 residues. Trimming pared 6 bases from V and 8 bases from J, leaving 18 bases between. The CDR3 here is CASGGGGDPRTQYF. The CDR3 coding sequence is TGTGCTAGTGGAGGGGGCGGGGATCCACGTACGCAGTATTTT.

The V and J genes are TRBV11-2 and TRBJ2-5; TRBD1 aligns across 8 bases. V shed 5 bases and J 2 bases; nucleotides not matched to a gene: 4. The CDR3 sequence is 14 residues long. Looked up from germline, CDR1 is SGHAT and CDR2 is FQNNGV. The CDR3 loop is CASSTDREQETQYF. The CDR3 DNA reads TGTGCCAGCAGCACGGACAGGGAGCAAGAGACCCAGTACTTC.

Worth noting for this clonotype: Relative to the germline gene, one junction end is altered; a read error may explain this. V gene TRBV7-8 combines with J gene TRBJ1-1, with D maybe TRBD1 (5 bases). The CDR3 has 13 amino acids. Per germline, CDR1 SGHVS and CDR2 FQNEAQ. The CDR3 DNA reads TGTGCCAGCAACTTAGGGGAGGGGCCTGAAGCTTTCTTT. Its protein is CASNLGEGPEAFF.

This clonotype appeared once. The J gene is TRBJ1-2, the V gene TRBV20-1; 7 bases are a match to TRBD1. V trimming: 0 bases; J trimming: 5 bases; junction bases outside the gene matches: 12. This CDR3 has 16 residues. CDR1 DFQATT and CDR2 SNEGSKA come from the germline V gene (reference sequence). In nucleotides, the CDR3 is TGCAGTGCTAGAGATACGTCAGGGGGTATTCGGTATGGCTACACCTTC. Protein sequence: CSARDTSGGIRYGYTF.

The rearrangement uses TRBV3-1 and TRBJ1-5; D not resolved. The germline gives CDR1 LGHDT, CDR2 YNNKEL (reference sequence). The CDR3 loop spans 14 amino acids. The V end was cut by 4 bases, the J end by 2 bases, with 9 bases between. CDR3 bases: TGTGCCAGCAGCCCCGCGGCTGGCAATCAGCCCCAGCATTTT. This codes for CASSPAAGNQPQHF.

The chain joins TRBV7-9 to TRBJ1-4; D not certain. This CDR3 comprises 14 residues. Deletions cut 1 base from V and 6 bases from J, with 9 bases between. Germline CDR1 reads SEHNR; CDR2 reads FQNEAQ (reference sequence). The CDR3 nucleotides read TGTGCCAGCAGCTTAGAGTCTGGGGATGAAAAACTGTTTTTT. Its protein product is CASSLESGDEKLFF.

This chain joins TRBV29-1 and TRBJ2-7, with 15 positions matching TRBD2. This CDR3 spans 14 amino acids. The V segment lost 5 bases and the J segment 5 bases; nucleotides outside the gene matches: 4. Germline V lookup: CDR1 SQVTM, CDR2 ANQGSEA. This CDR3 is CSVQGTSGRHEQYF. CDR3 in DNA: TGCAGCGTTCAGGGGACTAGCGGGAGGCACGAGCAGTACTTC.

J is TRBJ1-1 and V is TRBV5-1; no reliable D call. This CDR3 comprises 15 residues. V gave up 0 bases and J gave up 1 base, with 10 bases separating them. CDR1 SGHRS and CDR2 YFSETQ come from the germline V gene. DNA for the CDR3: TGCGCCAGCAGCTTGGTTGCCACCACGAACACTGAAGCTTTCTTT. Translated, it gives CASSLVATTNTEAFF.

This chain connects TRBV11-2 to TRBJ2-7; D perhaps matches TRBD1 (6 bases). Looked up from germline, CDR1 is SGHAT and CDR2 is FQNNGV. Trimming took off 2 bases at V and 2 bases at J, with 10 bases between the two ends. This CDR3 has 14 amino acids. This CDR3 reads CASSLWDTTYEQYF. Written as DNA, the CDR3 is TGTGCCAGCAGCTTATGGGACACAACCTACGAGCAGTACTTC.

This clonotype occurred a few times. The chain has TRBV4-1 and TRBJ2-5; perhaps D is TRBD1 or TRBD2 (5 bases each). Germline assignment: CDR1 MGHRA and CDR2 YSYEKL. CDR3 length: 15 amino acids. Between the trimmed V and J ends, which lost 1 base and 1 base, there was a span of 10 bases. CDR3 in amino acids: CASSQGGAPQETQYF. The CDR3 bases are TGCGCCAGCAGCCAAGGAGGGGCCCCCCAAGAGACCCAGTACTTC.